The following is a TCR beta chain sequence with its context. The sample comes from a study of tumour-infiltrating T cells in Burkitt lymphoma. Study in general: This cohort included all epidemiological subtypes of Burkitt lymphoma. Repertoire clonality predicted overall and progression-free survival.

Profiling relied on immunoSEQ multiplex PCR, and the TCRdb table lists in-frame clones only, not all of them. The top ten hold almost 4.5% of the sample, which has roughly 630 clones, roughly 97% seen once. This sequence was found in a human donor with Burkitt lymphoma. Specimen: tumor tissue.

The CDR3 protein is CASSLASSYEQYF. DNA for the CDR3: TGTGCCAGCAGTTTGGCCTCCTCCTACGAGCAGTACTTC. The rearrangement links TRBV6-5 to TRBJ2-7, with unresolved D. V was trimmed by 4 bases and J by 0 bases, leaving 7 bases between them. CDR3 length: 13 amino acids. Germline CDR1 MNHEY, CDR2 SVGAGI.